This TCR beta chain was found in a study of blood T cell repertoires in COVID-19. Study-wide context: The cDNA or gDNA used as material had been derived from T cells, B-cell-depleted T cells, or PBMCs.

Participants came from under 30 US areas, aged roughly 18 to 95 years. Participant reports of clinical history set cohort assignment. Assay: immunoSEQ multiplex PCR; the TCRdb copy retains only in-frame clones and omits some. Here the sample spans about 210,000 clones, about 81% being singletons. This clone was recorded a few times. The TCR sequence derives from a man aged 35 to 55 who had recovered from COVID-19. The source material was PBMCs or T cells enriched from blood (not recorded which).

This CDR3 is CASSQTAYEQYF. CDR3 DNA sequence: TGCGCCAGCAGTCAGACAGCCTACGAGCAGTACTTC. The chain couples TRBV10-2 to TRBJ2-7; a possible D gene is TRBD1 (5 bases). Trimming removed 5 bases from V and 2 bases from J, with 7 bases in between. The CDR3 runs 12 residues. The V gene's germline CDR1 is WSHSY and CDR2 SAAADI.